The clone carrying this TCR beta chain was recorded once. Patients from Seattle were sampled longitudinally, starting during active infection. TCRdb keeps only in-frame clones here, not all; method: immunoSEQ multiplex PCR. The repertoire holds about half a million clones, 89% seen once, with over 0.7% in the top ten. The CDR3 sequence is 13 residues long. The germline V and J ends were trimmed by 3 bases and 6 bases, with 12 bases remaining between them. The entry originates in a study of blood T cell repertoires in COVID-19. For the study at large: There were acute and convalescent COVID-19 samples, and they came from the United States, Italy and Spain.

Sequencing was done on a sample of peripheral blood. The chain has TRBV12-3 or TRBV12-4 and TRBJ2-7, with unresolved D. The sequence was obtained from a man aged 18 to 30 with COVID-19, enrolled during active disease. The CDR3 sequence: CASSFSADPEQYF. The CDR3 region has the DNA TGTGCCAGCAGTTTTTCGGCGGATCCCGAGCAGTACTTC.